These T cell receptor beta chains were read from a single sample in a study of response to subunit inactivated influenza vaccine. MiXCR was run by TCRdb on the RT-PCR reads, yielding one entry per CDR3 protein. The table has 200,000 to 250,000 distinct CDR3 sequences, over 9% seen once. The material sequenced was non-naive T cells sorted from PBMCs, taken less than 15 days before vaccination. The receptor set was obtained from a man between 45 and 60 years old who received an inactivated influenza vaccine. CDR3s include the opening cysteine and the closing phenylalanine or tryptophan. Fields, in order: clone size, V gene, J gene, D gene, CDR3 protein, CDR3 DNA. The D gene is left open where the match is weak. Clone size is stated in some rows and not others, as once, few, many or a class when expanded.

abundance: few
v_gene: TRBV12-3/TRBV12-4
j_gene: TRBJ1-2
d_gene: -
CDR3aa: CASGRGREGYTF
CDR3nt: TGTGCCAGCGGCAGGGGAAGAGAGGGCTACACCTTC

abundance: -
v_gene: TRBV11-2
j_gene: TRBJ2-3
d_gene: -
CDR3aa: CASSLEQGPSTDTQYF
CDR3nt: TGTGCCAGCAGCTTAGAACAGGGTCCTAGCACAGATACGCAGTATTTT

abundance: many
v_gene: TRBV12-3/TRBV12-4
j_gene: TRBJ2-2
d_gene: -
CDR3aa: CASSLAGRGTGELFF
CDR3nt: TGTGCCAGCAGTTTAGCGGGAAGGGGGACCGGGGAGCTGTTTTTT

abundance: -
v_gene: TRBV5-6
j_gene: TRBJ1-2
d_gene: -
CDR3aa: CASRPMGGAYGYTF
CDR3nt: TGTGCCAGCCGCCCCATGGGGGGCGCCTATGGCTACACCTTC

abundance: many
v_gene: TRBV29-1
j_gene: TRBJ2-3
d_gene: TRBD2
CDR3aa: CSVASGREGGTDTQYF
CDR3nt: TGCAGCGTTGCCAGCGGGAGGGAAGGGGGCACAGATACGCAGTATTTT

abundance: -
v_gene: TRBV5-1
j_gene: TRBJ2-5
d_gene: TRBD1
CDR3aa: CASSPVPGQGRMVETQYF
CDR3nt: TGCGCCAGCAGCCCTGTCCCGGGACAGGGGAGGATGGTTGAGACCCAGTACTTC

abundance: -
v_gene: TRBV6-2/TRBV6-3
j_gene: TRBJ1-1
d_gene: -
CDR3aa: CASGGIGVMNTEAFF
CDR3nt: TGTGCCAGTGGGGGAATTGGGGTTATGAACACTGAAGCTTTCTTT

abundance: few
v_gene: TRBV10-3
j_gene: TRBJ2-1
d_gene: -
CDR3aa: CAISERGNEQFF
CDR3nt: TGTGCCATCAGTGAACGAGGCAATGAGCAGTTCTTC

abundance: -
v_gene: TRBV27
j_gene: TRBJ2-3
d_gene: -
CDR3aa: CASSLSQDTDTQYF
CDR3nt: TGTGCCAGCAGTTTATCACAGGACACAGATACGCAGTATTTT

abundance: many
v_gene: TRBV5-1
j_gene: TRBJ2-1
d_gene: TRBD1
CDR3aa: CASSLTGGLDEQFF
CDR3nt: TGCGCCAGCAGCCTGACAGGGGGCCTCGATGAGCAGTTCTTC

abundance: few
v_gene: TRBV4-2
j_gene: TRBJ2-5
d_gene: TRBD1
CDR3aa: CASSQGDRGNQETQYF
CDR3nt: TGTGCCAGCAGCCAAGGGGACAGGGGAAACCAAGAGACCCAGTACTTC

abundance: few
v_gene: TRBV4-1
j_gene: TRBJ1-1
d_gene: TRBD1
CDR3aa: CASSETGEGTEAFF
CDR3nt: TGCGCCAGCAGCGAAACAGGGGAGGGGACTGAAGCTTTCTTT

abundance: -
v_gene: TRBV5-1
j_gene: TRBJ2-1
d_gene: -
CDR3aa: CASSPAQFGGRNEQFF
CDR3nt: TGCGCCAGCAGCCCCGCTCAATTTGGGGGCAGGAATGAGCAGTTCTTC

abundance: -
v_gene: TRBV29-1
j_gene: TRBJ1-1
d_gene: -
CDR3aa: CSVRRDPNTEAFF
CDR3nt: TGCAGCGTTCGCCGGGATCCTAACACTGAAGCTTTCTTT

abundance: few
v_gene: TRBV7-6
j_gene: TRBJ2-7
d_gene: -
CDR3aa: CASSLEGGGEQYF
CDR3nt: TGTGCCAGCAGCTTAGAGGGAGGGGGCGAGCAGTACTTC

abundance: many
v_gene: TRBV6-1
j_gene: TRBJ2-5
d_gene: TRBD2
CDR3aa: CASSGTSGAQTQYF
CDR3nt: TGTGCCAGCTCCGGGACTAGCGGGGCACAGACCCAGTACTTC

abundance: few
v_gene: TRBV6-1
j_gene: TRBJ1-1
d_gene: -
CDR3aa: CASSQGTGNTEAFF
CDR3nt: TGTGCCAGCAGTCAAGGGACGGGGAACACTGAAGCTTTCTTT

abundance: few
v_gene: TRBV19
j_gene: TRBJ2-6
d_gene: TRBD2
CDR3aa: CASTGGGSGANVLTF
CDR3nt: TGTGCCAGTACCGGGGGGGGCTCTGGGGCCAACGTCCTGACTTTC

abundance: few
v_gene: TRBV29-1
j_gene: TRBJ2-3
d_gene: TRBD1
CDR3aa: CSILRDRGTDTQYF
CDR3nt: TGCAGCATCTTACGGGACAGAGGCACAGATACGCAGTATTTT

abundance: -
v_gene: TRBV24-1
j_gene: TRBJ2-3
d_gene: TRBD1
CDR3aa: CATSETGQGVTDTQYF
CDR3nt: TGTGCCACCAGTGAGACCGGACAGGGGGTAACAGATACGCAGTATTTT

abundance: few
v_gene: TRBV20-1
j_gene: TRBJ2-5
d_gene: TRBD2
CDR3aa: CSAESWTSQETQYF
CDR3nt: TGCAGTGCGGAGAGCTGGACTAGCCAAGAGACCCAGTACTTC

abundance: -
v_gene: TRBV4-1
j_gene: TRBJ1-6
d_gene: -
CDR3aa: CASSPGPVNSPLHF
CDR3nt: TGCGCCAGCAGCCCGGGACCGGTTAATTCACCCCTCCACTTT

abundance: few
v_gene: TRBV11-2
j_gene: TRBJ2-5
d_gene: TRBD2
CDR3aa: CASSPGTTLRETQYF
CDR3nt: TGTGCCAGCAGCCCGGGGACTACCCTCAGGGAGACCCAGTACTTC

abundance: few
v_gene: TRBV30
j_gene: TRBJ2-1
d_gene: -
CDR3aa: CAWRVPPGGLREQFF
CDR3nt: TGTGCCTGGAGGGTCCCTCCCGGGGGGCTGCGTGAGCAGTTCTTC

abundance: -
v_gene: TRBV4-2
j_gene: TRBJ2-5
d_gene: -
CDR3aa: CASSQEGAGVETQYF
CDR3nt: TGTGCCAGCAGCCAAGAAGGAGCAGGGGTCGAGACCCAGTACTTC

abundance: -
v_gene: TRBV7-9
j_gene: TRBJ1-2
d_gene: TRBD1
CDR3aa: CASSFGQGRHYGYTF
CDR3nt: TGTGCCAGCAGCTTCGGACAGGGACGACACTATGGCTACACCTTC